Listed below are T cell receptor beta chains from one sample, sequenced in a study of OX40 agonist ivuxolimab in advanced cancers. TCRdb's table, derived via immunoSEQ multiplex PCR, lists solely in-frame clones and lacks some. The sample lists tens of thousands of clones, about 89% occurring once. The specimen was CD4+ or CD8+ T cells sorted from blood, collected in a trial of the OX40 agonist ivuxolimab. The receptors shown here come from an adult with an advanced solid tumor such as melanoma, head and neck, liver or kidney cancer. CDR3s include the opening cysteine and the closing phenylalanine or tryptophan. D genes are given only for firm matches. A clone size is listed for some rows: how often the clone was seen (once, few, many), or a class if it is expanded.

d_call	v_call	j_call	clone_size	cdr3_nt	cdr3_aa
.	TRBV5-4	TRBJ2-3	.	TGTGCCAGCAGCTTGGTTAGGGATACGCAGTATTTT	CASSLVRDTQYF
.	TRBV4-2	TRBJ2-2	.	TGTGCCAGCAGCCAAGATGGGTCCAGAACCGGGGAGCTGTTTTTT	CASSQDGSRTGELFF
.	TRBV30	TRBJ1-6	.	TGTGCCTGGAGCCTCCTTTCACCCAGGGAAGGGGGTTCACCCCTCCACTTT	CAWSLLSPREGGSPLHF
.	TRBV5-1	TRBJ2-3	.	TGCGCCAGCAGCTTGGTTCAGCTAGCGTCAACAGATACGCAGTATTTT	CASSLVQLASTDTQYF
TRBD2	TRBV10-3	TRBJ2-1	.	TGTGCCATTACTCTCCCTTTGACTAGCCGAAACCGCTCCTACAATGAGCAGTTCTTC	CAITLPLTSRNRSYNEQFF
TRBD1	TRBV9	TRBJ1-3	.	TGTGCCAGCAGCACCACAGGGGGCAAGGGAAACACCATATATTTT	CASSTTGGKGNTIYF
TRBD1	TRBV11-2	TRBJ2-1	.	TGTGCCAGCAGCTTAATGGGACAGGTTAACAATGAGCAGTTCTTC	CASSLMGQVNNEQFF
.	TRBV10-3	TRBJ1-5	once	TGTGCCGCATCGGGGGCTTTAAATCAGCCCCAGCATTTT	CAASGALNQPQHF
.	TRBV7-7	TRBJ2-3	.	TGTGCTAGCAGCTTAGGCCAGACAGATACGCAGTATTTT	CASSLGQTDTQYF
TRBD2	TRBV11-1	TRBJ2-3	.	TGTGCCAGCAGCCTATCCGGCGGGAGAAGCACAGATACGCAGTATTTT	CASSLSGGRSTDTQYF
TRBD1	TRBV6-1	TRBJ2-7	.	TGTGCCAGCAGTGTACAGGGGAGCCTTCGCTTGTACGAGCAGTACTTC	CASSVQGSLRLYEQYF
TRBD1	TRBV2	TRBJ1-6	.	TGTGCCAGCTCGGGAGACAGGGGGTCTAATTCACCCCTCCACTTT	CASSGDRGSNSPLHF
.	TRBV7-2	TRBJ1-2	.	TGTGCCAGCAGCTCAGGTTATGGCTACACCTTC	CASSSGYGYTF
.	TRBV28	TRBJ2-5	.	TGTGCCAGCAGTTCAATGACAGCTACCCAAGAGACCCAGTACTTC	CASSSMTATQETQYF
.	TRBV4-1	TRBJ1-6	few	TGCGCCAGCAGCCAAGTTCCCAGGGGAGATTCACCCCTCCACTTT	CASSQVPRGDSPLHF
.	TRBV10-3	TRBJ1-1	.	TGTGCCATCAGTGGTACGGAGAACACTGAAGCTTTCTTT	CAISGTENTEAFF
TRBD1	TRBV7-8	TRBJ2-3	few	TGTGCCAGCAGCTTAGTAAGGGCGGGACAGGGCACAGATACGCAGTATTTT	CASSLVRAGQGTDTQYF
TRBD1	TRBV5-1	TRBJ2-6	.	TGCGCCAGCAGCGGCGACGGGACAGTCTCTGGGGCCAACGTCCTGACTTTC	CASSGDGTVSGANVLTF
TRBD1	TRBV28	TRBJ2-3	.	TGTGCCAGCAGTTCCCCCGGGACAGGGGTTTTTCACGCGCAGTATTTT	CASSSPGTGVFHAQYF
.	TRBV4-1	TRBJ2-2	.	TGCGCCAGCAGCCAAGAAAGGCAAACGAACACCGGGGAGCTGTTTTTT	CASSQERQTNTGELFF
.	TRBV10-1	TRBJ2-1	.	TGCGCCAGCAGTGAAGGCCTGCTTTCCTACAATGAGCAGTTCTTC	CASSEGLLSYNEQFF
.	TRBV7-9	TRBJ1-4	few	TGTGCCAGCAGCTTAGTAGGAACTAATGAAAAACTGTTTTTT	CASSLVGTNEKLFF
.	TRBV7-3	TRBJ2-1	.	TGTGCCAGCAGCTTCCCCCCAGGGTTGGGCATGGTTCAGGAGCAGTTCTTC	CASSFPPGLGMVQEQFF
TRBD1	TRBV27	TRBJ2-3	.	TGTGCCAGCAGAGACAGGGGGATAGATACGCAGTATTTT	CASRDRGIDTQYF
TRBD1	TRBV9	TRBJ1-5	.	TGTGCCAGCAGCGCCGACAGGGGTGCTCAGCCCCAGCATTTT	CASSADRGAQPQHF